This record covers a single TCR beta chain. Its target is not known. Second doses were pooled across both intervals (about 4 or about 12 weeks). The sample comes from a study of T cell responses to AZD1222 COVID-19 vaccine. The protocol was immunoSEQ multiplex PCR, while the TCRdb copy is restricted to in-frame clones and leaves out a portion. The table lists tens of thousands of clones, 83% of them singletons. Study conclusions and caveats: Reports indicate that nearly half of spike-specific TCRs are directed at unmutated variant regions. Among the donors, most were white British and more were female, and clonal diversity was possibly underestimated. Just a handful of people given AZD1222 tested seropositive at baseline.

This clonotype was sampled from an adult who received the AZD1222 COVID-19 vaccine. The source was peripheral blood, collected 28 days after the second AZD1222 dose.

CDR3 DNA sequence: TGCGCCAGCAGTAGAAACAGGGGAGCGAACACTGAAGCTTTCTTT. Its protein is CASSRNRGANTEAFF. J is TRBJ1-1 and V is TRBV10-1, with 7 bases fitting TRBD1. The CDR3 length is 15 residues. J lost 1 base, V lost 5 bases, and 7 bases had no gene match. Germline CDR1 WNHNN, CDR2 SYGVQD (reference sequence).